These T cell receptor beta chains were read from a single sample in a study of CD8 T cells in ankylosing spondylitis. TCRdb re-derived calls from the 5' RACE reads in MiXCR, one entry per CDR3 protein. The sample shows 150,000 or so distinct CDR3 sequences, about a sixth of them seen only once. The specimen sequenced was blood, either unsorted or a sorted T cell fraction (not recorded which). These receptors were obtained from a male donor with ankylosing spondylitis or in good health (not recorded which). CDR3s include the opening cysteine and the closing phenylalanine or tryptophan. Each record gives: CDR3 DNA, CDR3 protein, clone size, J gene, D gene, V gene. The D gene is left open where the match is weak. Clone size is given for some rows only: seen once, a few or many times, or a class if the clone is expanded.

DNA: TGCGCCAGCAGCTTGGGGGCCGGGACCGCGTTACAAGAGACCCAGTACTTC; CDR3: CASSLGAGTALQETQYF; size: -; J: TRBJ2-5; D: -; V: TRBV5-1
DNA: TGTGCCAGCAGGCTGGCGAGCGGGGGTCTCGAGCAGTACTTC; CDR3: CASRLASGGLEQYF; size: -; J: TRBJ2-7; D: TRBD2; V: TRBV6-6
DNA: TGTGCCAGCGCGCTGAGGGCAGGGAAATCCTACGAGCAGTACTTC; CDR3: CASALRAGKSYEQYF; size: -; J: TRBJ2-7; D: -; V: TRBV11-2
DNA: TGTGCCAGCGGGGGGTTAGGGGTTACTTCAGATACGCAGTATTTT; CDR3: CASGGLGVTSDTQYF; size: -; J: TRBJ2-3; D: -; V: TRBV6-1
DNA: TGCAGCGCCAAAATAGCAACTAATGAAAAACTGTTTTTT; CDR3: CSAKIATNEKLFF; size: -; J: TRBJ1-4; D: -; V: TRBV29-1
DNA: TGTGCCAGCAGTCCTCCTGGGGGTGGCTACACCTTC; CDR3: CASSPPGGGYTF; size: -; J: TRBJ1-2; D: -; V: TRBV6-6
DNA: TGTGCCTGGCGGGCGGGACAGGACTATGGCTACACCTTC; CDR3: CAWRAGQDYGYTF; size: -; J: TRBJ1-2; D: TRBD1; V: TRBV30
DNA: TGTGCCAGCAGTCCAGACGGGGTGGGAAATGAAAAACTGTTTTTT; CDR3: CASSPDGVGNEKLFF; size: few; J: TRBJ1-4; D: -; V: TRBV12-3/TRBV12-4
DNA: TGTGCCAGTAGTGTGGACAGCGGGGTGGACACTGAAGCTTTCTTT; CDR3: CASSVDSGVDTEAFF; size: -; J: TRBJ1-1; D: -; V: TRBV19
DNA: TGTGCCAGCAGCACCGGCAGGGGTTATAACTACGAGCAGTACTTC; CDR3: CASSTGRGYNYEQYF; size: -; J: TRBJ2-7; D: -; V: TRBV7-2
DNA: TGCGCCAGCAGCCTAGGACAGGGTCGGGGCAATGAGCAGTTCTTC; CDR3: CASSLGQGRGNEQFF; size: many; J: TRBJ2-1; D: TRBD1; V: TRBV5-1
DNA: TGCGCCAGCAGCTCGGGACCCACCACAGATACGCAGTATTTT; CDR3: CASSSGPTTDTQYF; size: -; J: TRBJ2-3; D: -; V: TRBV5-1
DNA: TGTGCCAGCTCACCACCTACTAGCGGGACGAACACCGGGGAGCTGTTTTTT; CDR3: CASSPPTSGTNTGELFF; size: many; J: TRBJ2-2; D: TRBD2; V: TRBV18
DNA: TGCGCCAGCAGCTTGGGGATGATCGGCTCAGATACGCAGTATTTT; CDR3: CASSLGMIGSDTQYF; size: many; J: TRBJ2-3; D: -; V: TRBV5-1
DNA: TGTGCCAGCAGGTCCTTTACAGTACCCTATAATTCACCCCTCCACTTT; CDR3: CASRSFTVPYNSPLHF; size: many; J: TRBJ1-6; D: -; V: TRBV28
DNA: TGTGCCAGCAGTTACTCGCGGGACGAGCAGTACTTC; CDR3: CASSYSRDEQYF; size: -; J: TRBJ2-7; D: -; V: TRBV6-6
DNA: TGCAGCGTTGGCACAGGCCTAGCCAAAAACATTCAGTACTTC; CDR3: CSVGTGLAKNIQYF; size: -; J: TRBJ2-4; D: -; V: TRBV29-1
DNA: TGTGCCAGCAGTTCTTTGGGTAGCGGTAAGCCCTACGAGCAGTACTTC; CDR3: CASSSLGSGKPYEQYF; size: many; J: TRBJ2-7; D: -; V: TRBV6-5
DNA: TGTGCCAGCAGTCCCCTTTTGGGGGGTTGGAATGAGCAGTTCTTC; CDR3: CASSPLLGGWNEQFF; size: few; J: TRBJ2-1; D: -; V: TRBV12-3/TRBV12-4
DNA: TGCGCCAGCAGCTCCGGACAGGGATGGGACATTCAGTACTTC; CDR3: CASSSGQGWDIQYF; size: many; J: TRBJ2-4; D: TRBD1; V: TRBV5-1
DNA: TGTGCCATCAGAGGACAGGGCGACTCCTACGAGCAGTACTTC; CDR3: CAIRGQGDSYEQYF; size: few; J: TRBJ2-7; D: TRBD1; V: TRBV10-3
DNA: TGTGCCAGCAGTTTAGCGGGCCGCCAAGGGAAACTGTTTTTT; CDR3: CASSLAGRQGKLFF; size: many; J: TRBJ1-4; D: -; V: TRBV12-3/TRBV12-4
DNA: TGCGCCAGCAGCCAAGATAACATCAATGCCGGGGAGCTGTTTTTT; CDR3: CASSQDNINAGELFF; size: -; J: TRBJ2-2; D: -; V: TRBV4-1
DNA: TGTGCCATCAGTGGAGGGGGGTCTCCCAATCAGCCCCAGCATTTT; CDR3: CAISGGGSPNQPQHF; size: few; J: TRBJ1-5; D: -; V: TRBV10-3
DNA: TGCAGCGTTGAAGTGCCTAGCGGGAGTACAGATACGCAGTATTTT; CDR3: CSVEVPSGSTDTQYF; size: few; J: TRBJ2-3; D: TRBD2; V: TRBV29-1
DNA: TGCAGTGCTAGATTTAAGGGTTACGCCTTC; CDR3: CSARFKGYAF; size: -; J: TRBJ1-2; D: -; V: TRBV20-1
DNA: TGTGCCAGTAGATGGGACTCTGAACTGTTTTTT; CDR3: CASRWDSELFF; size: few; J: TRBJ1-4; D: -; V: TRBV19
DNA: TGTGCCAGCAGGGCCGGGACGGTGAACACCGGGGAGCTGTTTTTT; CDR3: CASRAGTVNTGELFF; size: few; J: TRBJ2-2; D: -; V: TRBV12-3/TRBV12-4
DNA: TGTGCCAGCAGTTTATCGGCGACCTATGGCTACACCTTC; CDR3: CASSLSATYGYTF; size: -; J: TRBJ1-2; D: -; V: TRBV28
DNA: TGTGCCACCAGCAGGGACAGGAAGGGCTGGAACACCGGGGAGCTGTTTTTT; CDR3: CATSRDRKGWNTGELFF; size: few; J: TRBJ2-2; D: TRBD1; V: TRBV15
DNA: TGTGCCAGCAGCTTGTTCGGGAAGAACACTGAAGCTTTCTTT; CDR3: CASSLFGKNTEAFF; size: -; J: TRBJ1-1; D: -; V: TRBV5-6
DNA: TGCTGTGCTAGAGATTGGGCGGGTAGTAGCAATCAGCCCCAGCATTTT; CDR3: CCARDWAGSSNQPQHF; size: few; J: TRBJ1-5; D: -; V: TRBV20-1
DNA: TGTGCCAGCAGAATAAGTAGGGGGCTAGGCAATGAGCAGTTCTTC; CDR3: CASRISRGLGNEQFF; size: few; J: TRBJ2-1; D: TRBD1; V: TRBV6-1